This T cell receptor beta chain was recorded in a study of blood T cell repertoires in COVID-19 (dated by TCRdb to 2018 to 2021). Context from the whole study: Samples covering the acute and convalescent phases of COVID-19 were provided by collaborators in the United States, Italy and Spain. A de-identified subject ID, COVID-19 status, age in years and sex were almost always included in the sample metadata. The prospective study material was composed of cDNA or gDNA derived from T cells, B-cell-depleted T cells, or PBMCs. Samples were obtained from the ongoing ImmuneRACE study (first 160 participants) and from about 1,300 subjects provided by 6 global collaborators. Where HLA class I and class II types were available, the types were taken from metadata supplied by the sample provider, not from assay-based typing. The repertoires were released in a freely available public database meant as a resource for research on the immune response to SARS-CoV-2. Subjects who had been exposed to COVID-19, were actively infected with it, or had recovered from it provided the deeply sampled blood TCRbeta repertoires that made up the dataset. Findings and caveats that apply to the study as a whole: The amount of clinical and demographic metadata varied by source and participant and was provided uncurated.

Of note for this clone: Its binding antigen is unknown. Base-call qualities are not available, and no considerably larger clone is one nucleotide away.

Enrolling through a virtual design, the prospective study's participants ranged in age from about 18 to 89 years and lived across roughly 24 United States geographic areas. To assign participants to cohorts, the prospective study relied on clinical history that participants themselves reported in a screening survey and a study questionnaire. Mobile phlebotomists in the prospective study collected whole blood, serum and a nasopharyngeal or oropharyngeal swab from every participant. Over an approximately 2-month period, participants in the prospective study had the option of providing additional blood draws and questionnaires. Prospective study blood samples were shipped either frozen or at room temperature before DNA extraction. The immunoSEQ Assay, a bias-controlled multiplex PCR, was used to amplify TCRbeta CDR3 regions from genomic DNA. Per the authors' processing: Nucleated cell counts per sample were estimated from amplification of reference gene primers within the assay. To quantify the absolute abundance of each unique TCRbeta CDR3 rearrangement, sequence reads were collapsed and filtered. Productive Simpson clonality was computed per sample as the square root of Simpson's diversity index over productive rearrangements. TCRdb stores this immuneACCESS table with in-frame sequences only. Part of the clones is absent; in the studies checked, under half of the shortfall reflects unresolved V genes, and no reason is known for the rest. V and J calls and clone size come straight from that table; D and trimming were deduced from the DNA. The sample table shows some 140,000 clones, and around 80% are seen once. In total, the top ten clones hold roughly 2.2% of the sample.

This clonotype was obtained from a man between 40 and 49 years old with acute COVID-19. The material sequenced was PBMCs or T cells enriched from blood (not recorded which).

The bases are TGTGCCAGCAGCTTCGGCACCGGGGAGCTGTTTTTT. Its product reads: CASSFGTGELFF. The V and J segments used are TRBV11-3 and TRBJ2-2; the D gene is unclear. Per the germline V gene, SGHNT is the CDR1 and YENEEA is the CDR2. The CDR3 measures 12 amino acids from cysteine to phenylalanine. The kept DNA is CDR3 alone, 36 bases in frame from the first base. The trim is 3 bases for V and 4 bases for J, with a gap of 3 bases between the germline ends.